The next 11 T cell receptor beta chains were all read from a single sample in a study of T cell clonality in common variable immunodeficiency. Study-wide results and limits: Common variable immunodeficiency TCR beta sequences reportedly had fewer deletions and N-nucleotide insertions.

Clones were sequenced by immunoSEQ multiplex PCR, and TCRdb holds only the in-frame ones, with some missing. Recorded here are about 35,000 clones, none singletons. Their target antigens are unknown. Sequencing input: peripheral blood mononuclear cells. Receptor source: a human donor with common variable immunodeficiency.

This clone was detected ten times or more. The read terminates 3 residues ahead of where the CDR3 ends, so the germline J gene completes it. The gene calls are TRBV29-1 and TRBJ2-3, with 10 bases identical to TRBD2. The CDR3 runs to 17 residues. CDR1 and CDR2 (germline): SQVTM, ANQGSEA. Unmatched junction bases numbered 13, after V lost 5 bases and J lost 2 bases. The chain's CDR3 is CSVLLAGGRLDTDTQYF. Partial CDR3 DNA: TGCAGCGTTTTGTTAGCGGGGGGACGTTTGGACACAGATACG.

This clone was observed many times. CDR3 region: CASSHERVAAGYTF. Partial CDR3 DNA: TGCGCCAGCAGCCACGAAAGGGTCGCCGCGGGC. The chain combines TRBV5-1 with TRBJ1-2; no clear D gene. The read ends 3 residues early relative to the CDR3; the germline J gene fills the gap. Germline CDR1 reads SGHRS; CDR2 reads YFSETQ. There are 14 residues in the CDR3.

This clone came up many times. The read gets to within 3 residues of the CDR3 end, and the germline J gene fills in the rest. V gene TRBV18 combines with J gene TRBJ1-4, with D unresolved. CDR1 KGHSH and CDR2 LQKENI come from the germline V gene. Between the trimmed V and J ends, which lost 5 bases and 0 bases, there was a span of 10 bases. The CDR3 is made up of 15 amino acids. This chain's CDR3 is CASSTPGATNEKLFF. The CDR3 bases that were read are TGTGCCAGCTCAACGCCAGGAGCAACTAATGAAAAA.

Turning to this clone: The read terminates 3 residues before the CDR3 end, so the remaining end is supplied by the germline J gene. J is TRBJ2-1 and V is TRBV7-2; D possibly corresponds to TRBD2 (7 bases). The CDR3 sequence is 14 residues long. The germline V gene has CDR1 SGHTA and CDR2 FQGNSA. Trimming shortened V by 8 bases and J by 4 bases, and 15 bases separated the two germline ends. CDR3 DNA (partial): TGTGCCAGCCGGTCGGGGGGCTCGTACAATGAG. Protein product: CASRSGGSYNE. The entire CDR3 protein is CASRSGGSYNEQFF.

At least ten counts were recorded for this clone. The covered CDR3 bases are TGTGCCTGGGAACAGGGGTTCGAG. Translating it yields CAWEQGFE. The CDR3, in full, reads CAWEQGFEQYF. The chain uses TRBV30 and TRBJ2-7; 7 bases line up with TRBD1. The CDR3 goes on 3 residues after the read ends, and that part is filled in from the germline J gene. The junction had 4 bases not matched to a gene; V was cut back by 5 bases and J by 6 bases. CDR1 and CDR2 from the germline V gene are GTSNPN and SVGIG (reference sequence). This CDR3 region has 11 residues. The full variable domain, rest sourced from reference TRBV30 and TRBJ2-7, is SQTIHQWPATLVQPVGSPLSLECTVEGTSNPNLYWYRQAAGRGLQLLFYSVGIGQISSEVPQNLSASRPQDRQFILSSKKLLLSDSGFYLCAWEQGFEQYFGPGTRLTVT.

This clone was recorded at least ten times. The sequence runs out 3 residues before the end of the CDR3; the remainder is reconstructed from the germline J gene. The chain links TRBV6-1 to TRBJ1-1; D perhaps matches TRBD1 (6 bases). The germline V gene encodes CDR1 MNHNS and CDR2 SASEGT. This CDR3 is 13 amino acids long. Deletions cut 3 bases from V and 1 base from J, with 6 bases between. CDR3 sequence: CASSDRGNTEAFF. CDR3 DNA (partial): TGTGCCAGCAGTGACAGGGGGAACACTGAA.

This clone was counted only a few times. The missing CDR3 end, 3 residues past where the read stops, is filled in from the germline J gene. The chain has TRBV20-1 and TRBJ2-5; D may be TRBD1 (6 bases). The CDR3 spans 15 residues. Per germline, CDR1 DFQATT and CDR2 SNEGSKA (reference sequence). The V end was cut by 3 bases, the J end by 5 bases, with 19 bases between. The CDR3 sequence: CSASEGGFKLETQYF. Partial CDR3 DNA: TGCAGTGCTAGTGAAGGGGGATTTAAGTTGGAGACC.

Remarks on this clone: The CDR3 goes on 3 residues after the read ends, and that part is filled in from the germline J gene. The chain uses TRBV7-2 and TRBJ1-2; 8 bases line up with TRBD1. The CDR3 has 13 amino acids. CDR1 and CDR2 from the germline V gene are SGHTA and FQGNSA. The sequenced part of the CDR3 DNA is TGTGCCAGCAGCTTAAGACAGGGGACGGGC. This gives the protein CASSLRQGTG. The CDR3 in its entirety is CASSLRQGTGYTF.

Notes on this clone: Read coverage stops 3 residues before the CDR3 terminus; the germline J gene supplies the remainder. The gene calls are TRBV5-6 and TRBJ2-3, with 9 bases identical to TRBD1. The CDR3 has 15 amino acids. Germline CDR1 SGHDT, CDR2 YYEEEE. Trimming took 2 bases from V and 3 from J; bases not matched to a gene: 4. The part of the CDR3 DNA that was read is TGTGCCAGCAGCTTTCGACAGGGGGAAACAGATACG. As protein: CASSFRQGETDT. In full, the CDR3 reads CASSFRQGETDTQYF.

Only a few counts were recorded for this clone. The read gets to within 3 residues of the CDR3 end, and the germline J gene fills in the rest. The rearrangement joins TRBV18 to TRBJ2-1, with 7 bases matching TRBD2. Germline V gives CDR1 KGHSH, CDR2 LQKENI. The J segment lost 2 bases and the V segment lost 3 bases, leaving 7 bases of the junction unmatched. This CDR3 has 16 residues. CDR3 DNA (partial): TGTGCCAGCTCACCCCCCCAGGGAGGGACCTACAATGAG. This gives the protein CASSPPQGGTYNE. The full CDR3 reads CASSPPQGGTYNEQFF.

The table lists this clone with a few counts. Read coverage stops 3 residues before the CDR3 terminus; the germline J gene supplies the remainder. The chain uses TRBV19 and TRBJ1-5; maybe TRBD1 (5 bases). Per germline, CDR1 LNHDA and CDR2 SQIVND (reference sequence). The CDR3 sequence is 13 residues long. Trimming took off 4 bases at V and 5 bases at J, with 9 bases between the two ends. Partial CDR3 DNA: TGTGCCAGTAGTACAGGGTCCGATCAGCCC. Translated: CASSTGSDQP. The CDR3 reads in full as CASSTGSDQPQHF. Together with reference TRBV19 and TRBJ1-5, the CDR3 gives the full variable domain: DGGITQSPKYLFRKEGQNVTLSCEQNLNHDAMYWYRQDPGQGLRLIYYSQIVNDFQKGDIAEGYSVSREKKESFPLTVTSAQKNPTAFYLCASSTGSDQPQHFGDGTRLSIL.